These T cell receptor beta chains were read from a single sample in a study of shared T cell receptors in the human thymus. Profiling relied on immunoSEQ multiplex PCR, and the TCRdb table lists in-frame clones only, not all of them. Among about 710,000 clones listed, roughly 86% were seen once. This same sample was also taken into another study, of human thymus T cells.

The sequencing sample was made of thymocytes. The receptors were gathered from a boy younger than two with a congenital heart defect. Both conserved end residues are part of each CDR3. Each record gives: V gene, J gene, D gene, clone size, CDR3 protein, CDR3 DNA. The D gene is left open where the match is weak. The listing skips clone size in some rows; elsewhere it reads once, few, many or a size class.

V gene: TRBV5-1
J gene: TRBJ2-3
D gene: .
clone size: .
CDR3 protein: CASSLKTGAVDTQYF
CDR3 DNA: TGCGCCAGCAGCTTGAAAACAGGAGCCGTTGATACGCAGTATTTT

V gene: TRBV9
J gene: TRBJ1-1
D gene: TRBD1
clone size: .
CDR3 protein: CASSIGQGENTEAFF
CDR3 DNA: TGTGCCAGCAGCATCGGACAGGGTGAGAACACTGAAGCTTTCTTT

V gene: TRBV14
J gene: TRBJ1-2
D gene: .
clone size: .
CDR3 protein: CASSQDAKTGNYGYTF
CDR3 DNA: TGTGCCAGCAGCCAAGACGCAAAGACGGGGAACTATGGCTACACCTTC

V gene: TRBV5-4
J gene: TRBJ2-1
D gene: .
clone size: .
CDR3 protein: CASSLFQGSAYNEQFF
CDR3 DNA: TGTGCCAGCAGCTTGTTCCAGGGAAGTGCCTACAATGAGCAGTTCTTC

V gene: TRBV10-2
J gene: TRBJ2-1
D gene: TRBD2
clone size: .
CDR3 protein: CASSDPSGSYHNEQFF
CDR3 DNA: TGCGCCAGCAGTGACCCTAGCGGGAGTTACCACAATGAGCAGTTCTTC

V gene: TRBV27
J gene: TRBJ2-5
D gene: TRBD2
clone size: .
CDR3 protein: CASSLKPQTSGGEGETQYF
CDR3 DNA: TGTGCCAGCAGTTTAAAACCACAAACTAGCGGAGGGGAAGGAGAGACCCAGTACTTC

V gene: TRBV14
J gene: TRBJ2-5
D gene: .
clone size: .
CDR3 protein: CASSRGGTPGQETQYF
CDR3 DNA: TGTGCCAGCAGCCGAGGGGGTACGCCCGGTCAAGAGACCCAGTACTTC

V gene: TRBV19
J gene: TRBJ2-2
D gene: .
clone size: few
CDR3 protein: CASSLRDTGELFF
CDR3 DNA: TGTGCCAGTAGTCTGAGGGATACCGGGGAGCTGTTTTTT

V gene: TRBV4-3
J gene: TRBJ2-5
D gene: TRBD2
clone size: once
CDR3 protein: CASSQGNLRLAGGPGETQYF
CDR3 DNA: TGCGCCAGCAGCCAAGGGAATTTGCGACTAGCGGGAGGGCCCGGAGAGACCCAGTACTTC

V gene: TRBV10-1
J gene: TRBJ2-7
D gene: .
clone size: .
CDR3 protein: CASSAKLEDEQYF
CDR3 DNA: TGCGCCAGTTCCGCTAAACTAGAAGACGAGCAGTACTTC

V gene: TRBV23-1
J gene: TRBJ1-1
D gene: .
clone size: .
CDR3 protein: CASSHRYTEAFF
CDR3 DNA: TGCGCCAGCAGTCACCGGTACACTGAAGCTTTCTTT

V gene: TRBV19
J gene: TRBJ1-4
D gene: TRBD1
clone size: .
CDR3 protein: CASTRTGANEKLFF
CDR3 DNA: TGTGCCAGTACAAGGACAGGGGCAAATGAAAAACTGTTTTTT

V gene: TRBV13
J gene: TRBJ2-3
D gene: .
clone size: .
CDR3 protein: CASSLASGVADTQYF
CDR3 DNA: TGTGCCAGCAGCTTAGCTTCCGGGGTCGCCGATACGCAGTATTTT

V gene: TRBV29-1
J gene: TRBJ2-1
D gene: TRBD2
clone size: .
CDR3 protein: CSGATLSSGKSRNEQFF
CDR3 DNA: TGCAGCGGTGCTACCCTCTCTAGCGGGAAGTCCCGCAATGAGCAGTTCTTC

V gene: TRBV20-1
J gene: TRBJ1-1
D gene: .
clone size: .
CDR3 protein: CSAPSVAEAFF
CDR3 DNA: TGCAGTGCTCCCTCTGTCGCTGAAGCTTTCTTT

V gene: TRBV28
J gene: TRBJ2-7
D gene: .
clone size: .
CDR3 protein: CASSPLEYEQYF
CDR3 DNA: TGTGCCAGCAGTCCCCTAGAATACGAGCAGTACTTC

V gene: TRBV4-1
J gene: TRBJ1-6
D gene: .
clone size: few
CDR3 protein: CASSQDWSVSSWGHSPLHF
CDR3 DNA: TGCGCCAGCAGCCAAGATTGGTCCGTATCGTCTTGGGGGCATTCACCCCTCCACTTT

V gene: TRBV15
J gene: TRBJ1-5
D gene: TRBD1
clone size: once
CDR3 protein: CATSRALSGDRAVQPQHF
CDR3 DNA: TGTGCCACCAGCAGAGCCCTAAGCGGGGACAGGGCAGTACAGCCCCAGCATTTT

V gene: TRBV9
J gene: TRBJ1-1
D gene: .
clone size: .
CDR3 protein: CASSVGNWNTEAFF
CDR3 DNA: TGTGCCAGCAGCGTAGGTAACTGGAACACTGAAGCTTTCTTT

V gene: TRBV30
J gene: TRBJ2-2
D gene: TRBD2
clone size: .
CDR3 protein: CAWSVSGRRDTGELFF
CDR3 DNA: TGTGCCTGGAGTGTTAGCGGGAGAAGGGACACCGGGGAGCTGTTTTTT

V gene: TRBV6-6
J gene: TRBJ2-2
D gene: .
clone size: once
CDR3 protein: CASSYSATYTPGELFF
CDR3 DNA: TGTGCCAGCAGTTACTCGGCGACTTATACACCCGGGGAGCTGTTTTTT

V gene: TRBV4-3
J gene: TRBJ1-2
D gene: TRBD1
clone size: .
CDR3 protein: CASSQEIRDRGLSGYTF
CDR3 DNA: TGCGCCAGCAGCCAAGAGATACGGGACAGGGGGCTTTCTGGCTACACCTTC

V gene: TRBV4-3
J gene: TRBJ1-1
D gene: .
clone size: .
CDR3 protein: CASSQESTENTEAFF
CDR3 DNA: TGCGCCAGCAGCCAAGAGTCGACAGAGAACACTGAAGCTTTCTTT

V gene: TRBV4-3
J gene: TRBJ1-2
D gene: .
clone size: .
CDR3 protein: CASSPNYRVNYGYTF
CDR3 DNA: TGCGCCAGCAGCCCCAATTACAGGGTAAACTATGGCTACACCTTC

V gene: TRBV10-1
J gene: TRBJ2-3
D gene: .
clone size: once
CDR3 protein: CAKLLGGRNTDTQYF
CDR3 DNA: TGCGCCAAGCTTCTTGGAGGGCGGAACACAGATACGCAGTATTTT

V gene: TRBV9
J gene: TRBJ2-1
D gene: TRBD2
clone size: .
CDR3 protein: CASSSSGRAVENNEQFF
CDR3 DNA: TGTGCCAGCAGTTCTAGCGGGAGGGCCGTCGAAAACAATGAGCAGTTCTTC

V gene: TRBV27
J gene: TRBJ1-5
D gene: .
clone size: .
CDR3 protein: CASTQGWPYQPQHF
CDR3 DNA: TGTGCCAGCACCCAGGGGTGGCCATATCAGCCCCAGCATTTT

V gene: TRBV4-1
J gene: TRBJ2-3
D gene: .
clone size: .
CDR3 protein: CASSQHGGVRSRDTDTQYF
CDR3 DNA: TGCGCCAGCAGCCAACACGGAGGGGTCCGTTCCAGGGACACAGATACGCAGTATTTT

V gene: TRBV28
J gene: TRBJ1-6
D gene: TRBD1
clone size: .
CDR3 protein: CASRNTGGGSPLHF
CDR3 DNA: TGTGCCAGCAGAAACACAGGGGGGGGTTCACCCCTCCACTTT

V gene: TRBV6-6
J gene: TRBJ1-1
D gene: TRBD1
clone size: .
CDR3 protein: CASSHGTGHMNTEAFF
CDR3 DNA: TGTGCCAGCAGTCACGGGACAGGCCACATGAACACTGAAGCTTTCTTT

V gene: TRBV27
J gene: TRBJ1-2
D gene: TRBD1
clone size: .
CDR3 protein: CASSLSPGQYGYTF
CDR3 DNA: TGTGCCAGCAGTTTAAGTCCGGGACAGTATGGCTACACCTTC

V gene: TRBV15
J gene: TRBJ1-1
D gene: .
clone size: .
CDR3 protein: CATSSPPVWSAEAFF
CDR3 DNA: TGTGCCACCAGCAGTCCTCCGGTCTGGAGCGCTGAAGCTTTCTTT

V gene: TRBV2
J gene: TRBJ1-2
D gene: TRBD1
clone size: .
CDR3 protein: CASKGAGGYTF
CDR3 DNA: TGTGCCAGCAAGGGGGCAGGAGGCTACACCTTC

V gene: TRBV29-1
J gene: TRBJ1-2
D gene: .
clone size: .
CDR3 protein: CSVEGYGYTF
CDR3 DNA: TGCAGCGTGGAGGGATATGGCTACACCTTC

V gene: TRBV28
J gene: TRBJ1-1
D gene: .
clone size: .
CDR3 protein: CATGRGFVRAFF
CDR3 DNA: TGTGCCACCGGACGGGGTTTCGTTCGAGCTTTCTTT

V gene: TRBV18
J gene: TRBJ2-7
D gene: .
clone size: few
CDR3 protein: CASSSPSGSYEQYF
CDR3 DNA: TGTGCCAGCTCATCCCCCTCAGGGTCCTACGAGCAGTACTTC

V gene: TRBV6-5
J gene: TRBJ2-1
D gene: .
clone size: .
CDR3 protein: CASSFTGNDNEQFF
CDR3 DNA: TGTGCCAGCAGTTTTACGGGGAACGACAATGAGCAGTTCTTC

V gene: TRBV14
J gene: TRBJ2-7
D gene: TRBD1
clone size: .
CDR3 protein: CASSRELPTGGKTAYEQYF
CDR3 DNA: TGTGCCAGCAGCCGAGAGTTACCCACAGGGGGGAAGACTGCCTACGAGCAGTACTTC

V gene: TRBV4-1
J gene: TRBJ2-2
D gene: .
clone size: .
CDR3 protein: CASSLAGLSANTGELFF
CDR3 DNA: TGCGCCAGCAGCCTGGCAGGGCTTTCCGCGAACACCGGGGAGCTGTTTTTT

V gene: TRBV20-1
J gene: TRBJ2-7
D gene: .
clone size: once
CDR3 protein: CSARPSYEQYF
CDR3 DNA: TGCAGTGCTAGACCATCCTACGAGCAGTACTTC

V gene: TRBV11-2
J gene: TRBJ2-7
D gene: .
clone size: .
CDR3 protein: CASSLGEADPYEQYF
CDR3 DNA: TGTGCCAGCAGCTTAGGGGAAGCGGACCCCTACGAGCAGTACTTC

V gene: TRBV7-8
J gene: TRBJ2-7
D gene: .
clone size: .
CDR3 protein: CASSLEGTKTYEQYF
CDR3 DNA: TGTGCCAGCAGCTTAGAGGGGACAAAAACCTACGAGCAGTACTTC

V gene: TRBV5-1
J gene: TRBJ2-3
D gene: TRBD1
clone size: once
CDR3 protein: CASSPNKGQGGTDTQYF
CDR3 DNA: TGCGCCAGCAGCCCAAACAAGGGACAGGGTGGGACAGATACGCAGTATTTT

V gene: TRBV25-1
J gene: TRBJ1-2
D gene: .
clone size: .
CDR3 protein: CASSDVAGAYGYTF
CDR3 DNA: TGTGCCAGCAGTGACGTTGCAGGGGCCTATGGCTACACCTTC

V gene: TRBV5-6
J gene: TRBJ2-1
D gene: TRBD2
clone size: .
CDR3 protein: CASSFCGGACNEQFF
CDR3 DNA: TGTGCCAGCAGCTTTTGCGGGGGGGCCTGCAATGAGCAGTTCTTC

V gene: TRBV5-4
J gene: TRBJ2-5
D gene: TRBD2
clone size: .
CDR3 protein: CASSLVGTSDQETQYF
CDR3 DNA: TGTGCCAGCAGCTTGGTGGGGACTAGCGACCAAGAGACCCAGTACTTC

V gene: TRBV10-3
J gene: TRBJ2-1
D gene: .
clone size: .
CDR3 protein: CASGGGRDNNEQFF
CDR3 DNA: TGTGCCTCCGGGGGAGGGAGGGACAACAATGAGCAGTTCTTC

V gene: TRBV18
J gene: TRBJ2-7
D gene: .
clone size: once
CDR3 protein: CASSPLRTLEGSYEQYF
CDR3 DNA: TGTGCCAGCTCACCCCTTCGTACGCTGGAGGGTTCCTACGAGCAGTACTTC

V gene: TRBV29-1
J gene: TRBJ2-1
D gene: TRBD1
clone size: .
CDR3 protein: CSVRTGGPYNEQFF
CDR3 DNA: TGCAGCGTGCGGACAGGGGGCCCCTACAATGAGCAGTTCTTC

V gene: TRBV18
J gene: TRBJ1-1
D gene: TRBD1
clone size: once
CDR3 protein: CASSPVRDRGRHRHTEAFF
CDR3 DNA: TGTGCCAGCTCACCGGTAAGGGACAGGGGGCGTCATAGGCACACTGAAGCTTTCTTT

V gene: TRBV5-1
J gene: TRBJ2-1
D gene: .
clone size: .
CDR3 protein: CASSFPDEGEYNEQFF
CDR3 DNA: TGCGCCAGCAGCTTCCCTGATGAGGGGGAATACAATGAGCAGTTCTTC